Presented here are 19 T cell receptor beta chains from one specimen sequenced in a study of CD8+ T cells in alopecia areata. RNA, once extracted, was reverse transcribed into cDNA for use as the sequencing template. The protocol was immunoSEQ multiplex PCR, while the TCRdb copy is restricted to in-frame clones and leaves out a portion. This table holds roughly 180,000 clones, around 49% found once. Described treatment: oral pan-JAK inhibitor, 5-10 mg twice daily. Material: CD8+ T cells sorted from blood, obtained around week 54, from a patient treated with tofacitinib. The receptor source for this set is a human donor with alopecia areata.

The chain uses TRBV11-1 and TRBJ2-5; D is unresolved. CDR1 SGHAT and CDR2 FQDESV come from the germline V gene (reference sequence). This CDR3 has 14 amino acids. Trimming pared 6 bases from V and 3 bases from J, leaving 14 bases between. The CDR3, as DNA: TGTGCCAGCAGTTTTGTCCCCGCGGAAGAGACCCAGTACTTC. Protein: CASSFVPAEETQYF.

This sequence joins TRBV27 and TRBJ1-2; D is possibly TRBD1 (6 bases). Germline CDR1 is MNHEY and CDR2 is SMNVEV (reference sequence). CDR3 length equals 12 residues. Trimming pared 10 bases from V and 8 bases from J, leaving 17 bases between. CDR3 region: CATRTGLEGYTF. The CDR3 DNA follows: TGTGCCACCAGAACAGGGCTGGAGGGCTACACCTTC.

The chain recombines TRBV11-2 with TRBJ2-7; 8 bases align to TRBD1. V shed 7 bases, J shed 7 bases, and the junction held 15 bases outside the gene matches. Per germline, CDR1 SGHAT and CDR2 FQNNGV. This CDR3 has 15 amino acids. The CDR3 nucleotides read TGTGCCAGCACACCAACAGGGGGAAGTGGCCAGGAGCAGTACTTC. Translated, it gives CASTPTGGSGQEQYF.

There are a few counts of this clone. The chain employs TRBV30 and TRBJ1-4; D not resolved. The CDR3 consists of 12 residues. Trimming cost V 7 bases and J 7 bases, with 13 bases left between them. CDR1 and CDR2 from the germline V gene are GTSNPN and SVGIG (reference sequence). Written as DNA, the CDR3 is TGTGCCTTAGGTCCTGGTGGTGAAAAACTGTTTTTT. Protein product: CALGPGGEKLFF.

This clone has only a few counts. This chain uses TRBV7-9 with TRBJ2-1; the D gene is possibly TRBD2 (5 bases). CDR3 size: 16 residues. With 2 bases removed from V and 3 bases from J, the gap between germline ends came to 14 bases. From germline, CDR1 is SEHNR and CDR2 FQNEAQ (reference sequence). In DNA, the CDR3 is TGTGCCAGCAGCTTATTGGGAGAAGGTTTCTACAATGAGCAGTTCTTC. Encoded protein: CASSLLGEGFYNEQFF.

This chain joins TRBV7-2 and TRBJ1-2; 9 bases agree with TRBD1. The CDR3 spans 15 residues. Losses at the gene ends were 5 bases for V and 5 bases for J; bases not matched to a gene: 9. Germline V gene lookup returns CDR1 SGHTA and CDR2 FQGNSA. This CDR3 reads CASSTSGTGLYGYTF. CDR3 bases: TGTGCCAGCAGCACATCTGGGACAGGGTTATATGGCTACACCTTC.

This clone turned up a few times. The chain recombines TRBV2 with TRBJ1-5; weak D call: TRBD1 (5 bases). Trimming took off 7 bases at V and 2 bases at J, with 15 bases between the two ends. Germline V gene lookup returns CDR1 SNHLY and CDR2 FYNNEI. CDR3 length: 15 amino acids. CDR3 residues: CASKDRGGGNQPQHF. The CDR3 nucleotides are TGTGCCAGCAAGGATCGGGGCGGAGGCAATCAGCCCCAGCATTTT.

J is TRBJ2-6 and V is TRBV4-3; TRBD1 is a possible D gene (6 bases). Trimming pared 0 bases from V and 0 bases from J, leaving 15 bases between. The CDR3 is 19 residues long. The germline V gene has CDR1 LGHNA and CDR2 YSLEER. DNA of the CDR3: TGCGCCAGCAGCCAAGATCAGGGGACACTCATCTCTGGGGCCAACGTCCTGACTTTC. Its translation: CASSQDQGTLISGANVLTF.

The J gene is TRBJ2-1, the V gene TRBV11-2; the D call may be TRBD1 or TRBD2 (6 bases each). Germline loops: CDR1 SGHAT, CDR2 FQNNGV. V was trimmed by 1 base and J by 6 bases, leaving 10 bases between them. The CDR3 totals 14 residues. CDR3 DNA: TGTGCCAGCAGCTTAGCCCCGGGGGCCAATGAGCAGTTCTTC. It translates to CASSLAPGANEQFF.

In its sample, this clone was seen a few times. J is TRBJ1-1 and V is TRBV13, with TRBD1 as a possible D gene (5 bases). Trimming removed 0 bases at V and 6 bases at J, with 8 bases between. The germline CDR1 and CDR2 sequences are PRHDT and FYEKMQ (reference sequence). This CDR3 region has 13 residues. The CDR3 reads CASSLGQGSEAFF. The CDR3 DNA reads as TGTGCCAGCAGCTTAGGTCAGGGTTCTGAAGCTTTCTTT.

V usage is TRBV18 and J usage is TRBJ2-7; D is possibly TRBD1 or TRBD2 (5 bases each). V lost 3 bases, J lost 0 bases, and 15 bases lay in between. In germline, CDR1 is KGHSH, CDR2 LQKENI. This CDR3 spans 16 amino acids. The CDR3 DNA reads as TGTGCCAGCTCACCCCTCCGAGGGGCAAGCTCCTACGAGCAGTACTTC. Translated: CASSPLRGASSYEQYF.

J is TRBJ2-2 and V is TRBV9, with 7 nucleotides matching TRBD2. The V segment lost 4 bases and the J segment 2 bases; nucleotides outside the gene matches: 17. The germline gives CDR1 SGDLS, CDR2 YYNGEE. The CDR3 has 19 amino acids. CDR3 protein: CASSPDWRGRPINTGELFF. DNA for the CDR3: TGTGCCAGCAGCCCAGACTGGCGGGGGAGACCGATTAACACCGGGGAGCTGTTTTTT.

The rearrangement joins TRBV10-3 to TRBJ1-1; 7 nucleotides match TRBD1. The length of the CDR3 is 14 residues. Germline V CDR1 and CDR2: ENHRY, SYGVKD. V lost 11 bases and J lost 1; bases outside the gene matches: 10. The CDR3, as DNA: TGTGCCGCACGACAGGGTGGTGGGAACACTGAAGCTTTCTTT. This translates into CAARQGGGNTEAFF.

The chain couples TRBV19 to TRBJ2-7; 11 bases are a match to TRBD2. Germline trimming cut 6 bases from V and 0 bases from J; bases unmatched to any gene: 4. The CDR3 totals 15 residues. Germline CDR1 and CDR2: LNHDA and SQIVND (reference sequence). CDR3 sequence: CASRKLAGGSYEQYF. Here the CDR3 DNA reads TGTGCCAGTAGGAAGCTAGCGGGGGGCTCCTACGAGCAGTACTTC.

Details on this clone: The same CDR3 is also encoded by other DNA sequences in this sample. V usage is TRBV6-5 and J usage is TRBJ1-1, with D uncertain. CDR1 is MNHEY and CDR2 is SVGAGI in the germline V gene. Deletions cut 6 bases from V and 1 base from J, with 9 bases between. There are 13 residues in the CDR3. The CDR3 region has the DNA TGTGCCAGCAGCCTTACGGGGAACACTGAAGCTTTCTTT. Translated: CASSLTGNTEAFF.

This clone was seen only a few times. The CDR3 sequence: CASSLRDSNTGELFF. Written as DNA, the CDR3 is TGTGCCAGCAGCTTAAGGGACTCAAACACCGGGGAGCTGTTTTTT. This chain links TRBV11-2 with TRBJ2-2; TRBD2 might be the D (6 bases). V shed 2 bases and J shed 2 bases, with 9 bases lying between them. Per the germline V gene, CDR1 is SGHAT and CDR2 is FQNNGV. This CDR3 is 15 amino acids long.

The chain has TRBV6-5 and TRBJ1-2; 7 bases are shared with TRBD1. Unmatched junction bases numbered 1, after V lost 0 bases and J lost 0 bases. This CDR3 is 15 amino acids long. Looked up from germline, CDR1 is MNHEY and CDR2 is SVGAGI. CDR3 in DNA: TGTGCCAGCAGTTACTCCGGGACAGCTAACTATGGCTACACCTTC. This codes for CASSYSGTANYGYTF.

The genes are TRBV30 and TRBJ2-5, with 8 positions matching TRBD1. The CDR3 sequence is 14 residues long. Germline-derived CDR1 and CDR2 are GTSNPN and SVGIG (reference sequence). J was trimmed by 5 bases and V by 0 bases; bases with no gene match: 5. As DNA, the CDR3 is TGTGCCTGGAGTGTCGACAGGGGTCCGGAGACCCAGTACTTC. Its translation is CAWSVDRGPETQYF.

This sequence joins TRBV7-6 and TRBJ2-6; weak D call: TRBD1 (6 bases). Per the germline V gene, CDR1 is SGHVS and CDR2 is FNYEAQ. The CDR3 contains 17 residues. V shed 1 base and J shed 0 bases, with 10 bases lying between them. The CDR3: CASSLGQALSGANVLTF. CDR3 sequence (DNA): TGTGCCAGCAGCTTAGGACAGGCCCTCTCTGGGGCCAACGTCCTGACTTTC.